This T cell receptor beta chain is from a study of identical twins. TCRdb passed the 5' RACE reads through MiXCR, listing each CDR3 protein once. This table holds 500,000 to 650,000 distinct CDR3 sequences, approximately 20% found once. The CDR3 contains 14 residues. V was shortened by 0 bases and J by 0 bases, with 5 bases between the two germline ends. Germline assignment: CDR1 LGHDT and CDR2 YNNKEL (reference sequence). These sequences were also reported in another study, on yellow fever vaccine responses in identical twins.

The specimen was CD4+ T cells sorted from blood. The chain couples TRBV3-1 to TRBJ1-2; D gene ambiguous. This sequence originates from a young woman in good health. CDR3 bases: TGTGCCAGCAGCCAAGATAGTACTAACTATGGCTACACCTTC. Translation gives CASSQDSTNYGYTF.